These T cell receptor beta chains were read from a single sample in a study of T-cell reconstitution after alpha-beta-depleted transplantation in children. One entry per CDR3 protein results from TCRdb running MiXCR on the PCR reads. The top ten clones hold over 9.5% of a sample with more than 250,000 distinct CDR3 sequences, more than 9% of them seen once. The material was PBMCs from the stem cell graft donor, obtained from the stem cell graft. Receptors were obtained from a human donor who donated a stem cell graft to a child with SCID. CDR3s include the opening cysteine and the closing phenylalanine or tryptophan. A D gene is named only where the DNA matches it firmly. Clone size is shown for a subset of rows, as once, few, many or a class of expanded clone.

d_call: TRBD1
j_call: TRBJ1-5
v_call: TRBV4-1
clone_size: many
cdr3_aa: CASSKEGTGISQPQHF
cdr3_nt: TGCGCCAGCAGCAAAGAGGGGACAGGGATCAGTCAGCCCCAGCATTTT

d_call: TRBD2
j_call: TRBJ2-3
v_call: TRBV11-2
clone_size: NA
cdr3_aa: CASSLRLAGGIGGTDTQYF
cdr3_nt: TGTGCCAGCAGCTTGAGACTAGCTGGCGGGATTGGAGGCACAGATACGCAGTATTTT

d_call: NA
j_call: TRBJ2-3
v_call: TRBV7-3
clone_size: NA
cdr3_aa: CASSVMGGGTDTQYF
cdr3_nt: TGTGCCAGCAGCGTCATGGGAGGAGGGACAGATACGCAGTATTTT

d_call: NA
j_call: TRBJ2-7
v_call: TRBV6-5
clone_size: few
cdr3_aa: CASVGTHYEQYF
cdr3_nt: TGTGCCAGCGTAGGGACCCACTACGAGCAGTACTTC

d_call: NA
j_call: TRBJ2-2
v_call: TRBV9
clone_size: many
cdr3_aa: CASSPRTRDTGELFF
cdr3_nt: TGTGCCAGCAGCCCCCGAACTAGGGACACCGGGGAGCTGTTTTTT

d_call: NA
j_call: TRBJ1-1
v_call: TRBV20-1
clone_size: few
cdr3_aa: CSARDPARNTEAFF
cdr3_nt: TGCAGTGCTAGAGATCCGGCCAGGAACACTGAAGCTTTCTTT

d_call: NA
j_call: TRBJ1-1
v_call: TRBV5-1
clone_size: few
cdr3_aa: CASSSTVNTEAFF
cdr3_nt: TGCGCCAGCAGCTCGACAGTAAACACTGAAGCTTTCTTT

d_call: NA
j_call: TRBJ1-1
v_call: TRBV5-1
clone_size: NA
cdr3_aa: CASSSVGEMNTEAFF
cdr3_nt: TGCGCCAGCAGCTCTGTCGGGGAGATGAACACTGAAGCTTTCTTT

d_call: NA
j_call: TRBJ2-3
v_call: TRBV12-3/TRBV12-4
clone_size: many
cdr3_aa: CASTRAGGTDTQYF
cdr3_nt: TGTGCCAGCACCCGGGCTGGAGGGACCGATACGCAGTATTTT

d_call: TRBD2
j_call: TRBJ2-3
v_call: TRBV4-1
clone_size: NA
cdr3_aa: CASSQWDLAGGPSSTDTQYF
cdr3_nt: TGCGCCAGCAGCCAGTGGGACCTAGCGGGGGGACCCTCTAGCACAGATACGCAGTATTTT

d_call: NA
j_call: TRBJ1-1
v_call: TRBV12-3/TRBV12-4
clone_size: many
cdr3_aa: CASRPEGQLNTEAFF
cdr3_nt: TGTGCCAGCAGACCGGAGGGACAACTGAACACTGAAGCTTTCTTT

d_call: TRBD2
j_call: TRBJ2-5
v_call: TRBV7-8
clone_size: many
cdr3_aa: CASSPGGSKETQYF
cdr3_nt: TGTGCCAGCAGCCCCGGGGGGAGCAAAGAGACCCAGTACTTC

d_call: NA
j_call: TRBJ2-7
v_call: TRBV9
clone_size: few
cdr3_aa: CASSVGWGSYEQYF
cdr3_nt: TGTGCCAGCAGCGTAGGGTGGGGTTCGTACGAGCAGTACTTC

d_call: TRBD1
j_call: TRBJ2-7
v_call: TRBV7-9
clone_size: NA
cdr3_aa: CASSSWTGTYEQYF
cdr3_nt: TGTGCCAGCAGCTCCTGGACAGGAACCTACGAGCAGTACTTC

d_call: TRBD1
j_call: TRBJ1-3
v_call: TRBV25-1
clone_size: NA
cdr3_aa: CASSEGQGRNTIYF
cdr3_nt: TGTGCCAGCAGTGAGGGACAGGGCAGGAACACCATATATTTT

d_call: TRBD1
j_call: TRBJ1-1
v_call: TRBV20-1
clone_size: NA
cdr3_aa: CSARGYRGRLDTEAFF
cdr3_nt: TGCAGTGCTAGAGGATACAGGGGGAGATTGGACACTGAAGCTTTCTTT

d_call: NA
j_call: TRBJ2-3
v_call: TRBV9
clone_size: NA
cdr3_aa: CASGPSGTDTQYF
cdr3_nt: TGTGCCAGCGGCCCTTCGGGGACAGATACGCAGTATTTT

d_call: TRBD1
j_call: TRBJ2-3
v_call: TRBV6-1
clone_size: few
cdr3_aa: CASGTGRTFSTDTQYF
cdr3_nt: TGTGCCAGTGGGACAGGGAGGACCTTTAGCACAGATACGCAGTATTTT

d_call: NA
j_call: TRBJ1-2
v_call: TRBV7-9
clone_size: few
cdr3_aa: CASSLGQATYGYTF
cdr3_nt: TGTGCCAGCAGCTTAGGACAGGCTACCTATGGCTACACCTTC

d_call: TRBD2
j_call: TRBJ2-7
v_call: TRBV12-3/TRBV12-4
clone_size: few
cdr3_aa: CASSSSLAGGINEQYF
cdr3_nt: TGTGCCAGCAGTTCATCACTAGCGGGGGGTATAAACGAGCAGTACTTC

d_call: TRBD2
j_call: TRBJ2-5
v_call: TRBV12-3/TRBV12-4
clone_size: few
cdr3_aa: CASTPVISGGQETQYF
cdr3_nt: TGTGCCAGCACCCCGGTTATTAGCGGGGGGCAAGAGACCCAGTACTTC

d_call: TRBD2
j_call: TRBJ2-5
v_call: TRBV20-1
clone_size: NA
cdr3_aa: CSARMWEGLAGDQETQYF
cdr3_nt: TGCAGTGCTAGGATGTGGGAAGGACTAGCGGGGGACCAAGAGACCCAGTACTTC

d_call: TRBD2
j_call: TRBJ2-1
v_call: TRBV5-1
clone_size: NA
cdr3_aa: CASSFQPTGLGSYNEQFF
cdr3_nt: TGCGCCAGCAGCTTCCAACCGACGGGACTAGGCTCCTACAATGAGCAGTTCTTC

d_call: NA
j_call: TRBJ1-2
v_call: TRBV2
clone_size: NA
cdr3_aa: CASTGEGGNYGYTF
cdr3_nt: TGTGCCAGCACTGGGGAAGGGGGAAACTATGGCTACACCTTC

d_call: NA
j_call: TRBJ2-2
v_call: TRBV10-3
clone_size: few
cdr3_aa: CAISESSQVDGELFF
cdr3_nt: TGTGCCATCAGTGAGTCGAGTCAGGTCGACGGGGAGCTGTTTTTT

d_call: NA
j_call: TRBJ2-5
v_call: TRBV20-1
clone_size: NA
cdr3_aa: CSARTPQGTQYF
cdr3_nt: TGCAGTGCTAGGACACCGCAAGGGACCCAGTACTTC

d_call: NA
j_call: TRBJ1-2
v_call: TRBV3-1
clone_size: few
cdr3_aa: CASSQDEGSYGYTF
cdr3_nt: TGTGCCAGCAGCCAAGATGAAGGGTCCTATGGCTACACCTTC

d_call: NA
j_call: TRBJ1-1
v_call: TRBV29-1
clone_size: many
cdr3_aa: CSVSGALDTEAFF
cdr3_nt: TGCAGCGTCTCCGGCGCTTTGGACACTGAAGCTTTCTTT

d_call: NA
j_call: TRBJ1-2
v_call: TRBV12-3/TRBV12-4
clone_size: few
cdr3_aa: CASSLSGHYGYTF
cdr3_nt: TGTGCCAGCAGCCTCTCGGGCCACTATGGCTACACCTTC

d_call: TRBD1
j_call: TRBJ2-1
v_call: TRBV5-1
clone_size: NA
cdr3_aa: CASSPRGTGTLGSYNEQFF
cdr3_nt: TGCGCCAGCAGCCCGCGGGGGACAGGGACCCTTGGGTCCTACAATGAGCAGTTCTTC

d_call: NA
j_call: TRBJ2-3
v_call: TRBV12-3/TRBV12-4
clone_size: NA
cdr3_aa: CASSLGAGKYTDTQYF
cdr3_nt: TGTGCCAGCAGTTTGGGAGCGGGCAAGTACACAGATACGCAGTATTTT

d_call: NA
j_call: TRBJ1-4
v_call: TRBV6-1
clone_size: many
cdr3_aa: CASSEAGLATNEKLFF
cdr3_nt: TGTGCCAGCAGTGAAGCAGGACTTGCAACTAATGAAAAACTGTTTTTT

d_call: TRBD1
j_call: TRBJ2-3
v_call: TRBV6-1
clone_size: NA
cdr3_aa: CASSPPRTGFTDTQYF
cdr3_nt: TGTGCCAGCAGTCCACCCCGGACAGGTTTCACAGATACGCAGTATTTT

d_call: TRBD1
j_call: TRBJ2-6
v_call: TRBV19
clone_size: few
cdr3_aa: CASSIAQGSGANVLTF
cdr3_nt: TGTGCCAGTAGTATCGCACAGGGGTCTGGGGCCAACGTCCTGACTTTC

d_call: NA
j_call: TRBJ2-7
v_call: TRBV6-2/TRBV6-3
clone_size: few
cdr3_aa: CASNSGPNEQYF
cdr3_nt: TGTGCCAGCAATTCGGGACCTAACGAGCAGTACTTC

d_call: NA
j_call: TRBJ2-4
v_call: TRBV29-1
clone_size: few
cdr3_aa: CSVTAVLAKNIQYF
cdr3_nt: TGCAGCGTGACAGCCGTCCTAGCCAAAAACATTCAGTACTTC

d_call: TRBD1
j_call: TRBJ2-3
v_call: TRBV5-1
clone_size: NA
cdr3_aa: CASSRGQGADTQYF
cdr3_nt: TGCGCCAGCAGCAGGGGACAGGGGGCAGATACGCAGTATTTT

d_call: NA
j_call: TRBJ1-3
v_call: TRBV5-1
clone_size: few
cdr3_aa: CASAWTARF
cdr3_nt: TGCGCCAGTGCGTGGACAGCCAGGTTT

d_call: NA
j_call: TRBJ1-3
v_call: TRBV2
clone_size: few
cdr3_aa: CASMGGRNTIYF
cdr3_nt: TGTGCCAGCATGGGGGGAAGAAACACCATATATTTT

d_call: TRBD1
j_call: TRBJ2-2
v_call: TRBV5-1
clone_size: few
cdr3_aa: CASSNDRVGTGELFF
cdr3_nt: TGCGCCAGCAGCAATGACAGGGTGGGCACCGGGGAGCTGTTTTTT

d_call: TRBD1
j_call: TRBJ2-2
v_call: TRBV11-2
clone_size: NA
cdr3_aa: CATRQGVSRNTGELFF
cdr3_nt: TGTGCCACCCGACAGGGGGTGTCTCGTAACACCGGGGAGCTGTTTTTT

d_call: TRBD2
j_call: TRBJ2-1
v_call: TRBV12-3/TRBV12-4
clone_size: few
cdr3_aa: CASTKAGGAYNEQFF
cdr3_nt: TGTGCCAGCACCAAAGCGGGGGGCGCATACAATGAGCAGTTCTTC

d_call: NA
j_call: TRBJ2-2
v_call: TRBV12-3/TRBV12-4
clone_size: NA
cdr3_aa: CASSYRQGGSTGELFF
cdr3_nt: TGTGCCAGCAGCTACCGACAGGGAGGAAGCACCGGGGAGCTGTTTTTT

d_call: NA
j_call: TRBJ2-3
v_call: TRBV27
clone_size: NA
cdr3_aa: CASSSATGGDTQYF
cdr3_nt: TGTGCCAGCAGTTCCGCGACCGGGGGAGATACGCAGTATTTT

d_call: NA
j_call: TRBJ1-2
v_call: TRBV3-1
clone_size: NA
cdr3_aa: CASSQDRGRIDGYTF
cdr3_nt: TGTGCCAGCAGCCAAGATCGGGGGCGCATTGATGGCTACACCTTC

d_call: TRBD1
j_call: TRBJ2-2
v_call: TRBV4-2
clone_size: NA
cdr3_aa: CASSQTPQGSNTGELFF
cdr3_nt: TGTGCCAGCAGCCAAACCCCACAGGGGAGCAACACCGGGGAGCTGTTTTTT

d_call: NA
j_call: TRBJ2-7
v_call: TRBV6-5
clone_size: few
cdr3_aa: CASSYEGRSAEQYF
cdr3_nt: TGTGCCAGCAGTTACGAAGGACGGAGCGCCGAGCAGTACTTC

d_call: TRBD2
j_call: TRBJ2-7
v_call: TRBV20-1
clone_size: many
cdr3_aa: CSAPTSGGPEQYF
cdr3_nt: TGCAGTGCTCCGACTAGCGGGGGGCCCGAGCAGTACTTC

d_call: NA
j_call: TRBJ2-7
v_call: TRBV11-2
clone_size: few
cdr3_aa: CASSLTTYEQYF
cdr3_nt: TGTGCCAGCAGCTTGACAACCTACGAGCAGTACTTC